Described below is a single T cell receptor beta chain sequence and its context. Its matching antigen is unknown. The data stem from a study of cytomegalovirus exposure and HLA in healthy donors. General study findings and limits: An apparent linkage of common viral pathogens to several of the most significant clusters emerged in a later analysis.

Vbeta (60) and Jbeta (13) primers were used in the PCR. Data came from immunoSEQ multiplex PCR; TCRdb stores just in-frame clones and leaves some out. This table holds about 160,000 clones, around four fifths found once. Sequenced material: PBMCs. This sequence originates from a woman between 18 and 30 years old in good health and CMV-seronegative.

The CDR3 coding sequence is TGTGCCAGCAGTTTACGGGGTCGGAACACTGAAGCTTTCTTT. It translates to CASSLRGRNTEAFF. The chain uses TRBV27 and TRBJ1-1; D is unresolved. This CDR3 has 14 residues. V lost 2 bases to trimming and J lost 1 base, with 8 bases between them. CDR1 and CDR2 (germline): MNHEY, SMNVEV (reference sequence).